This T cell receptor (beta chain) comes out of a study of cytomegalovirus exposure and HLA in healthy donors. PCR employed 60 Vbeta and 13 Jbeta primers. TCRdb's table, derived via immunoSEQ multiplex PCR, lists solely in-frame clones and lacks some. Of about 200,000 clones listed, roughly three quarters were seen once; the top ten hold approximately 1.5%. The CDR3 loop spans 15 amino acids. Germline V lookup: CDR1 SQVTM, CDR2 ANQGSEA. J was trimmed by 8 bases and V by 4 bases; bases with no gene match: 14. Study-level results: In a later analysis, at a false discovery rate of 0.05, 17,000 or so TCR beta sequences matched HLA alleles.

As concerns this clone: Its antigen is as yet unknown.

Sequenced material: PBMCs. This rearrangement joins TRBV29-1 to TRBJ1-1, with 9 bases matching TRBD1. This receptor was identified in a man in his fifties in good health and CMV-seronegative. The CDR3 here is CSVAVTGGGVGEAFF. The CDR3 DNA reads as TGCAGCGTTGCGGTGACAGGGGGAGGGGTAGGAGAAGCTTTCTTT.